This is a list of T cell receptor beta chains from one sample in a study of blood T cell repertoires in COVID-19. Some clones are missing from TCRdb's copy, which holds only in-frame ones; the method was immunoSEQ multiplex PCR. The data show about 260,000 clones, 86% seen once. The sample taken for sequencing was peripheral blood. The receptor source for this set is a man aged 18 to 30 with active or convalescent COVID-19. Both conserved end residues are part of each CDR3. The order of the fields is CDR3 protein, CDR3 DNA, D gene, J gene, V gene, clone size. D genes are given only for firm matches. Where a row states a size, it is once, few, many or the class of an expanded clone; other rows omit it.

CASSPGTTSYNEQFF	TGTGCCAGCAGCCCCGGGACTACCAGCTACAATGAGCAGTTCTTC	TRBD2	TRBJ2-1	TRBV7-3	-
CASSRTAPYEQYF	TGTGCCAGCAGCCGGACTGCCCCCTACGAGCAGTACTTC	-	TRBJ2-7	TRBV27	once
CASSALALQETQYF	TGTGCCAGCAGTGCACTAGCGCTCCAAGAGACCCAGTACTTC	TRBD2	TRBJ2-5	TRBV27	-
CASSVVPEQGHTGELFF	TGTGCCAGCAGCGTAGTACCGGAACAGGGGCACACCGGGGAGCTGTTTTTT	TRBD1	TRBJ2-2	TRBV9	-
CASSDGTGVAEAFF	TGTGCCAGCAGTGATGGGACAGGGGTGGCTGAAGCTTTCTTT	TRBD1	TRBJ1-1	TRBV6-2/TRBV6-3	-
CACQGGQGPFTSYNEQFF	TGTGCCTGCCAAGGGGGCCAGGGGCCTTTTACATCCTACAATGAGCAGTTCTTC	TRBD1	TRBJ2-1	TRBV30	-
CAISESRDRAMFF	TGTGCCATCAGTGAGTCGAGAGACAGGGCGATGTTTTTT	TRBD1	TRBJ1-4	TRBV10-3	-
CASSQDQALIGYTF	TGTGCCAGCAGCCAAGATCAGGCTCTCATTGGCTACACCTTC	-	TRBJ1-2	TRBV3-1/TRBV3-2	-
CASSPWGGREQFF	TGTGCCAGCAGCCCATGGGGGGGCAGAGAGCAGTTCTTC	-	TRBJ2-1	TRBV14	-
CASSWGGYSYEQYF	TGTGCCAGCAGCTGGGGGGGCTACTCCTACGAGCAGTACTTC	-	TRBJ2-7	TRBV7-2	-
CASSPGSHTDTQYF	TGTGCCAGTAGTCCAGGGTCCCACACAGATACGCAGTATTTT	-	TRBJ2-3	TRBV19	-